The 2 T cell receptor beta chains below all came from one sample that was sequenced in a study of CD8+ T cells in alopecia areata. RNA extraction and reverse transcription yielded cDNA as sequencing template. Sequencing was performed with immunoSEQ multiplex PCR; in TCRdb, only in-frame clones are kept and a portion is missing. The repertoire includes about 150,000 clones, about 54% of them detected once, and more than 4.5% sits in the top ten. Sequencing was performed on CD4+ T cells sorted from blood. All receptors come from a human donor in good health.

There are a few counts of this clone. The V and J genes are TRBV23-1 and TRBJ2-1; 7 bases line up with TRBD1. TRBV23-1 is an ORF for which the function is uncertain. The CDR3 has 15 residues. The V segment lost 0 bases and the J segment 5 bases; nucleotides outside the gene matches: 4. The CDR3 reads CASSQSGQTDNEQFF. In DNA form, the CDR3 reads TGCGCCAGCAGTCAATCGGGACAGACCGACAATGAGCAGTTCTTC.

The chain joins TRBV5-1 to TRBJ2-3, with D possibly matching TRBD2 (5 bases). There are 13 residues in the CDR3. V lost 2 bases, J lost 3 bases, and 7 bases lay in between. Germline V gene data show CDR1 as SGHRS and CDR2 as YFSETQ. CDR3 loop: CASSFSATDTQYF. The DNA for the CDR3 is TGCGCCAGCAGCTTTAGCGCTACAGATACGCAGTATTTT.